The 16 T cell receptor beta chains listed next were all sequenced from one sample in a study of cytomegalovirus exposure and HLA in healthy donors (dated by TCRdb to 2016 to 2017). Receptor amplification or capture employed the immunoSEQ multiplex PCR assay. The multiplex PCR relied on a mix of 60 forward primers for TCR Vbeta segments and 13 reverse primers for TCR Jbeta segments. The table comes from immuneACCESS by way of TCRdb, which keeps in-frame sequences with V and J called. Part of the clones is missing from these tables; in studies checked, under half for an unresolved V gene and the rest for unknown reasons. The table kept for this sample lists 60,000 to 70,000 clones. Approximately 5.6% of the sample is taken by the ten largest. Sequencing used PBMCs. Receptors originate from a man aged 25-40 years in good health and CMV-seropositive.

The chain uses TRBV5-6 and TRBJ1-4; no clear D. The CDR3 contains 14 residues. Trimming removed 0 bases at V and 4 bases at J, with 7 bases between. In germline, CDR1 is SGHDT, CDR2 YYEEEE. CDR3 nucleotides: TGTGCCAGCAGCTTGGGTCGGAGTAATGAAAAACTGTTTTTT. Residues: CASSLGRSNEKLFF. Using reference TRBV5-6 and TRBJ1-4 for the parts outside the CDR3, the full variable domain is DAGVTQSPTHLIKTRGQQVTLRCSPKSGHDTVSWYQQALGQGPQFIFQYYEEEERQRGNFPDRFSGHQFPNYSSELNVNALLLGDSALYLCASSLGRSNEKLFFGSGTQLSVL.

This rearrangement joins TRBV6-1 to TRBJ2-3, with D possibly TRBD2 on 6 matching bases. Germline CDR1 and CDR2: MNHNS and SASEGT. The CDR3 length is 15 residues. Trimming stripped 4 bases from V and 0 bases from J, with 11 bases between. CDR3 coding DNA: TGTGCCAGCAGTGCGTTGGGGGGAAGCACAGATACGCAGTATTTT. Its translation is CASSALGGSTDTQYF.

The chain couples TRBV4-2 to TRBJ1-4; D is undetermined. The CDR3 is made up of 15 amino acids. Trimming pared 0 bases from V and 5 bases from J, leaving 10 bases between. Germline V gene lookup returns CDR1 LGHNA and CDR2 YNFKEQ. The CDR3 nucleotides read TGTGCCAGCAGCCAAGATGAGGGTGGGAATGAAAAACTGTTTTTT. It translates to CASSQDEGGNEKLFF.

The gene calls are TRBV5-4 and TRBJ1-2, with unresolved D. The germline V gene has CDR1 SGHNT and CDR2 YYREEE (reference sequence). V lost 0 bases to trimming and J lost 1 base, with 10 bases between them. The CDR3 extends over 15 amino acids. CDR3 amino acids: CASSLEQNLNYGYTF. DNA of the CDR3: TGTGCCAGCAGCTTGGAACAGAATCTTAACTATGGCTACACCTTC.

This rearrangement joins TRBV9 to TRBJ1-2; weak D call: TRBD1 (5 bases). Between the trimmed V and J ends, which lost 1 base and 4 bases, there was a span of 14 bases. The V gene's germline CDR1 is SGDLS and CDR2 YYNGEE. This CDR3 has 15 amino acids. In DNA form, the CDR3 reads TGTGCCAGCAGCGTAAGTGGAGGGGCCCTCTATGGCTACACCTTC. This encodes CASSVSGGALYGYTF.

DNA for the CDR3: TGTGCCACCAGCAGTCCGGGACAACTAATCACGCAGTATTTT. Its protein is CATSSPGQLITQYF. The rearrangement uses TRBV15 and TRBJ2-3; D might be TRBD1 (6 bases). Deletions cut 3 bases from V and 9 bases from J, with 16 bases between. CDR1 LNHNV and CDR2 YYDKDF come from the germline V gene (reference sequence). The CDR3 runs to 14 residues.

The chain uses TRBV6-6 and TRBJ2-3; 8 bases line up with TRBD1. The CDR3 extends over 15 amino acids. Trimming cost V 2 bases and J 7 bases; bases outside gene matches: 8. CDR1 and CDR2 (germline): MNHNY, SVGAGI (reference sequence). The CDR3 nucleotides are TGTGCCAGCAGTTACCCCATAGGACAGGGCAATACGCAGTATTTT. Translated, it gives CASSYPIGQGNTQYF.

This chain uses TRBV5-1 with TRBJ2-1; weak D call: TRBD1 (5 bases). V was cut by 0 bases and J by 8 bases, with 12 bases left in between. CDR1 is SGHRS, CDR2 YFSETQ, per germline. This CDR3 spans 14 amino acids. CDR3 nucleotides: TGCGCCAGCAGCTTGGTTAGGGGCAATGATGAGCAGTTCTTC. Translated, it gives CASSLVRGNDEQFF.

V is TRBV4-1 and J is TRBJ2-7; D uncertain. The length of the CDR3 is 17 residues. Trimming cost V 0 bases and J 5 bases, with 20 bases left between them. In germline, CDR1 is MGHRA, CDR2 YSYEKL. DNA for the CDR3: TGCGCCAGCAGCCAAGATCAGTCGGGTGGTTTGATTCACGAGCAGTACTTC. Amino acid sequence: CASSQDQSGGLIHEQYF.

CDR3 region: CASSPRQGKAFF. CDR3 sequence (DNA): TGTGCCAGCAGCCCCCGACAGGGGAAAGCTTTCTTT. This chain connects TRBV9 to TRBJ1-1; 8 nucleotides agree with TRBD1. The CDR3 is made up of 12 amino acids. Trimming removed 4 bases from V and 9 bases from J; junction bases left unmatched: 5. The germline V gene has CDR1 SGDLS and CDR2 YYNGEE.

In DNA form, the CDR3 reads TGTGCCAGCAGCCCCACCGGGACTAGCGGGAGTAGCGAGCAGTTCTTC. Its translation: CASSPTGTSGSSEQFF. V usage is TRBV7-2 and J usage is TRBJ2-1; 14 nucleotides line up with TRBD2. The junction had 10 bases not matched to a gene; V was cut back by 5 bases and J by 10 bases. The germline gives CDR1 SGHTA, CDR2 FQGNSA. The CDR3 totals 16 residues. The variable domain in full, with the rest retrieved from reference TRBV7-2 and TRBJ2-1, is GAGVSQSPSNKVTEKGKDVELRCDPISGHTALYWYRQSLGQGLEFLIYFQGNSAPDKSGLPSDRFSAERTGGSVSTLTIQRTQQEDSAVYLCASSPTGTSGSSEQFFGPGTRLTVL.

CDR3 DNA sequence: TGCGCCAGCAGCTACCACAGAAAAACAGGGGACGAGCAGTACTTC. Encoded protein: CASSYHRKTGDEQYF. J is TRBJ2-7 and V is TRBV5-1; 7 nucleotides match TRBD1. The CDR3 length is 15 residues. The ends lost 3 bases at V and 5 bases at J; junction bases unmatched: 11. Germline V gives CDR1 SGHRS, CDR2 YFSETQ.

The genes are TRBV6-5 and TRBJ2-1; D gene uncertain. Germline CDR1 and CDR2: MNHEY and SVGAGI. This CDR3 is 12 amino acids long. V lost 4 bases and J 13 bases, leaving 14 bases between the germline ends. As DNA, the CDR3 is TGTGCCAGCAGTTCTCACCGAACTGTTCAGTTCTTC. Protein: CASSSHRTVQFF.

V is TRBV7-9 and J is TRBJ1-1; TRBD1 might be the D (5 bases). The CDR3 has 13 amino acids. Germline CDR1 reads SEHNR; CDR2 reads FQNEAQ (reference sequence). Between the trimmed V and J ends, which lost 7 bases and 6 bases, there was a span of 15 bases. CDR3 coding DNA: TGTGCCAGCACCCCGGAGGCGGGACCTGAAGCTTTCTTT. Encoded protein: CASTPEAGPEAFF.

The CDR3 loop reads CASSLLQGNTEAFF. CDR3 DNA sequence: TGCGCCAGCAGCCTGCTACAGGGAAACACTGAAGCTTTCTTT. The chain joins TRBV5-1 to TRBJ1-1; the D gene is possibly TRBD1 (6 bases). The CDR3 is 14 residues long. The germline V gene has CDR1 SGHRS and CDR2 YFSETQ. Trimming cost V 4 bases and J 2 bases, with 12 bases left between them.

The CDR3 sequence is CASSLAEREGDTQYF. The DNA of the CDR3 is TGTGCCAGCAGTCTTGCAGAGCGGGAGGGAGATACGCAGTATTTT. The V gene is TRBV19, the J gene TRBJ2-3; 10 bases fit TRBD2. This CDR3 contains 15 residues. V was clipped by 9 bases and J by 5 bases; unmatched bases: 11. The germline V gene encodes CDR1 LNHDA and CDR2 SQIVND (reference sequence).